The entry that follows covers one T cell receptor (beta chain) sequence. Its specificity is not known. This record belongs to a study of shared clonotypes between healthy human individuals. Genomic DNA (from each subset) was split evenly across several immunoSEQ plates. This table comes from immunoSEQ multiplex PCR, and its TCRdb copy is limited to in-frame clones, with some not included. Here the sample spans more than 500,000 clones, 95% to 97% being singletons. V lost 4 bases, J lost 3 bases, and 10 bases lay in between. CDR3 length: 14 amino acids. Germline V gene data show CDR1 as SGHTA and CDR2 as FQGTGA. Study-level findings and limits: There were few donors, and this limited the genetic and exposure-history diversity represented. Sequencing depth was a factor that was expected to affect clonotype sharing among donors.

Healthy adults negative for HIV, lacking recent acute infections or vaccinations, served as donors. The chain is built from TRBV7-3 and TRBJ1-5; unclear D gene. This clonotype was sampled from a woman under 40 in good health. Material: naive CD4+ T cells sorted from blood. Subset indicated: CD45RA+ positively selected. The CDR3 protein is CASSSRVSNQPQHF. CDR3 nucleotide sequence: TGTGCCAGCAGCTCCCGGGTTTCCAATCAGCCCCAGCATTTT. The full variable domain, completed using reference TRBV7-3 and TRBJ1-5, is GAGVSQTPSNKVTEKGKYVELRCDPISGHTALYWYRQSLGQGPEFLIYFQGTGAADDSGLPNDRFFAVRPEGSVSTLKIQRTERGDSAVYLCASSSRVSNQPQHFGDGTRLSIL.